The present T cell receptor (beta chain) was sequenced within a study of monozygotic twins with inflammatory bowel disease. cDNA synthesis was performed in eight separate reactions for each sample. Reanalyzing the 5' RACE reads, TCRdb keeps one entry per CDR3 protein, without DNA. The sample shows under 200,000 distinct CDR3 sequences, and 2.8% sits with its ten largest clones. Study results and caveats: Versus healthy twins, IBD patients showed fewer clonotypes shared with others, especially with disease activity.

A word on this clonotype: Its antigen remains unidentified.

Germline V gene data show CDR1 as MNHEY and CDR2 as SVGAGI. The CDR3 is 13 amino acids. This receptor was taken from a human donor with ulcerative colitis or Crohn's disease, or a healthy co-twin of an affected twin (not recorded which). The V and J genes are TRBV6-5 and TRBJ2-4; as DNA is missing, the TRBD2 call by TCRdb cannot be tested. Sequenced input: blood. The CDR3 is CASRGQGLAGVSF.